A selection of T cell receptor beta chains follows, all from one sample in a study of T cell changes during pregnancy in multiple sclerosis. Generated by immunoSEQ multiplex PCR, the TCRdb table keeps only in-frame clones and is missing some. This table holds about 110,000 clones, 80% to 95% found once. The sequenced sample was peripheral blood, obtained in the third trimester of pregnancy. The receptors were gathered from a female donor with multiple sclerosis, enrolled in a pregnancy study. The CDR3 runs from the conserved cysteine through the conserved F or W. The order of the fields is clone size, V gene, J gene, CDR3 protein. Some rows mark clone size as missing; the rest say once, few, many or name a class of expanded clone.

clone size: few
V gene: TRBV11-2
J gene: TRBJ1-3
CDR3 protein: CASSFSGNTIYF

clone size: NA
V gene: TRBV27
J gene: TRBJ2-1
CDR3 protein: CASTTKKTSGGREQFF

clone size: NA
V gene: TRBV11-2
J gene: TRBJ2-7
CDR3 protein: CASSLVLAYEQYF

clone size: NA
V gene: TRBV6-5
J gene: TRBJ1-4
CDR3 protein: CASKKFGTDEKLFF

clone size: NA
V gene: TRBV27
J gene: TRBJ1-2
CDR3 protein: CASSRQGGEALGYTF

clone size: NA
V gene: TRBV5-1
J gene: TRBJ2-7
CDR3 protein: CASSLGQPSDEQYF

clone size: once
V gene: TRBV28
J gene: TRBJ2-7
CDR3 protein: CASSSGQNAYEQYF

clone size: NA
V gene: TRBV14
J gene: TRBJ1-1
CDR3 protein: CASSKRTGRNTEAFF

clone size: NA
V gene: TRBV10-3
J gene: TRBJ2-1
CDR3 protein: CAISGRLAGNYNEQFF

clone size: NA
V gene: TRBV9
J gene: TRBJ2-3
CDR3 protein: CASSVGVLAGGVKYF

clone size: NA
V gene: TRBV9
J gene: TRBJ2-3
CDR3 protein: CASSVVAGDGDTQYF

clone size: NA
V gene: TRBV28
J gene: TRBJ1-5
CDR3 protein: CASSSTGGIPHSNQPQHF

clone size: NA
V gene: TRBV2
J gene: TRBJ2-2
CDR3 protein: CASRDLADTGELFF

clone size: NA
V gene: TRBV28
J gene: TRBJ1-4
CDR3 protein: CASSPFGQGGGGEKLFF

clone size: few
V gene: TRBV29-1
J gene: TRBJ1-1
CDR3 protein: CSVGTGGNGEAFF

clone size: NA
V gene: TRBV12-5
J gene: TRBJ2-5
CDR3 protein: CASGSGPSETQYF

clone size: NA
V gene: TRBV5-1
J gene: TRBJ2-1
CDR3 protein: CASSPPRVDEQFF

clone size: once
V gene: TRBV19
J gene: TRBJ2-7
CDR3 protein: CASSEGGLLYEQYF

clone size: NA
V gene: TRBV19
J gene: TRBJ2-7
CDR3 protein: CASSIPGSYEQYF

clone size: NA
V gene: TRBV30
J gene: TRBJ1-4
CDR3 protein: CAWSDGQGNEKLFF

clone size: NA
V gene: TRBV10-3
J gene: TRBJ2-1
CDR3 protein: CASRPDRDVFNEQFF

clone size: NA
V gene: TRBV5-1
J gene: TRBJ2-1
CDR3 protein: CASSLTGIGINNEQFF

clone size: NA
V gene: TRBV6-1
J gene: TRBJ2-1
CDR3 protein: CASSESLGQGTNEQFF

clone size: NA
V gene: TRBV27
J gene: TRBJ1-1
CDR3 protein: CASSSQGARDTEAFF

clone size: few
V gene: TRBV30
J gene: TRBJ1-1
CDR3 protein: CAWITWGRDTEAFF

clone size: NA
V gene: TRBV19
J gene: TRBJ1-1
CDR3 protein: CASSTRHREMNTEAFF

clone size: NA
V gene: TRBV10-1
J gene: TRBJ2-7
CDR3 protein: CASRPGGECLRHEQYF

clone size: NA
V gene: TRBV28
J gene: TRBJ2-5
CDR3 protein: CASTMQGYQETQYF

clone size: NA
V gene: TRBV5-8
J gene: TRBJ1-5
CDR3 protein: CASSLSRNQPQHF

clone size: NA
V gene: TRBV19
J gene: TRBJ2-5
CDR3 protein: CASSPERLETQYF

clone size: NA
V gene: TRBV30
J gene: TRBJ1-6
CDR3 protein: CAILGESSYNSPLHF

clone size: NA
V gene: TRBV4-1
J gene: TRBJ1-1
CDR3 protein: CASSQRTGSTEAFF

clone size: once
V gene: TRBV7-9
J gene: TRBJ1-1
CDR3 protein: CASTSWGGDTEAFF